The sample holds one count of the clone carrying this T cell receptor (beta chain). The CDR3 covers 15 residues. The germline V gene encodes CDR1 SGHTA and CDR2 FQGNSA. Trimming removed 2 bases at V and 0 bases at J, with 8 bases between. TCRdb's copy holds only in-frame clones and misses some; the assay was immunoSEQ multiplex PCR. The sample has more than 400,000 clones; 70% to 80% are singletons. The entry originates in a study of shared clonotypes between healthy human individuals. Around 100 million PBMCs were counted before genomic DNA extraction. This TCR came from a woman aged 40 to 55 in good health. Some clones in this sample may be carry-over from other donors' samples. Sequenced: PBMCs. The chain carries TRBV7-2 and TRBJ1-5, with D tentatively TRBD1 (6 bases). In nucleotides, the CDR3 is TGTGCCAGCAGCTTAAGGGGGGATAGCAATCAGCCCCAGCATTTT. Its protein is CASSLRGDSNQPQHF.